The T cell receptor beta chain under discussion was sequenced for a study of blood T cell repertoires in COVID-19. This clone appeared once. The method was immunoSEQ multiplex PCR; TCRdb's version includes in-frame clones alone and lacks a portion of them. In the table there are 80,000 to 100,000 clones, roughly 80% of which are singletons. V trimming: 6 bases; J trimming: 4 bases; junction bases outside the gene matches: 8. From germline, CDR1 is SGHTA and CDR2 FQGNSA. The CDR3 has 14 residues. Sequenced material: peripheral blood. The chain couples TRBV7-2 to TRBJ1-2; 7 bases fit TRBD1. This sequence originates from a man between 70 and 80 years old with active or convalescent COVID-19. The DNA of the CDR3 is TGTGCCAGCAGGGACCGACAGGGCAGCTATGGCTACACCTTC. Encoded protein: CASRDRQGSYGYTF.